Below, 28 T cell receptor beta chains from the same sample are listed, as sequenced in a study of blood T cell repertoires in COVID-19 (dated by TCRdb to 2019 to 2021). Libraries were built with the immunoSEQ multiplex PCR assay. TCRdb re-hosts the immuneACCESS table, in-frame sequences only. Its copies lack some clones; in the studies checked, an unresolved V gene accounts for under half of them, and the cause for the rest is not known. This sample has about 170,000 clones in its table, and 88% of those were observed once. Approximately 2.1% of the sample belongs to the ten largest clones. Sequenced: peripheral blood. The receptors here all came from a middle-aged man who had recovered from COVID-19.

The rearrangement joins TRBV7-2 to TRBJ1-2, with a possible D match to TRBD1 (6 bases). CDR1 is SGHTA and CDR2 is FQGNSA in the germline V gene. This CDR3 is 16 amino acids long. Trimming shortened V by 5 bases and J by 5 bases, and 21 bases separated the two germline ends. The CDR3 nucleotides are TGTGCCAGCAGCCTACAGGGCTCCCCCTCTATTTATGGCTACACCTTC. Protein: CASSLQGSPSIYGYTF.

The rearrangement joins TRBV28 to TRBJ1-3; perhaps TRBD1 as D (5 bases). This CDR3 is built from 16 residues. Germline V CDR1 and CDR2: MDHEN, SYDVKM. Trimming shortened V by 5 bases and J by 0 bases, and 14 bases separated the two germline ends. Here the CDR3 reads CASSTRQPSSGNTIYF. CDR3 DNA: TGTGCCAGCAGTACACGACAGCCGAGCTCTGGAAACACCATATATTTT.

This CDR3 is CASSYTFDRHFYEQYF. CDR3 sequence (DNA): TGTGCCAGCAGCTACACTTTCGACAGGCACTTCTACGAGCAGTACTTC. This rearrangement joins TRBV27 to TRBJ2-7; tentatively, D is TRBD1 (6 bases). This CDR3 has 16 residues. CDR1 is MNHEY and CDR2 is SMNVEV in the germline V gene (reference sequence). V lost 6 bases and J 3 bases, leaving 21 bases between the germline ends.

This clone was observed a single time. The rearrangement links TRBV6-6 to TRBJ1-4, with a possible D match to TRBD1 (6 bases). The V end lost 6 bases, the J end lost 5 bases, and 10 bases lay between the germline ends. CDR1 and CDR2 from the germline V gene are MNHNY and SVGAGI (reference sequence). This CDR3 spans 13 amino acids. As DNA, the CDR3 is TGTGCCAGCAGCCCTGACAGGAATGAAAAACTGTTTTTT. Protein: CASSPDRNEKLFF.

This chain links TRBV7-2 with TRBJ1-4; 8 bases align to TRBD1. There are 17 residues in the CDR3. The trim removed 1 base at V and 7 bases at J, leaving 11 bases unmatched. The germline V gene has CDR1 SGHTA and CDR2 FQGNSA. CDR3 sequence reads: CASSLDGQGRFGEKLFF. In DNA, the CDR3 is TGTGCCAGCAGCTTAGATGGACAGGGCAGGTTTGGTGAAAAACTGTTTTTT.

This clone came up once. V gene TRBV6-5 combines with J gene TRBJ1-2; D might be TRBD1 (6 bases). In germline, CDR1 is MNHEY, CDR2 SVGAGI. CDR3 length: 15 residues. Trimming stripped 6 bases from V and 4 bases from J, with 18 bases between. CDR3 nucleotides: TGTGCCAGCAGACTTTCTCAGGGGTTGGGCTATGGCTACACCTTC. This gives the protein CASRLSQGLGYGYTF.

The CDR3 DNA sequence: TGTGCCAGCAGCTTACAGTTCACAGATACGCAGTATTTT. Its translation is CASSLQFTDTQYF. The chain links TRBV7-2 to TRBJ2-3, with D uncertain. The V gene's germline CDR1 is SGHTA and CDR2 FQGNSA. This CDR3 comprises 13 residues. The V gene lost 2 bases and the J gene lost 2 bases, with 5 bases spanning the gap.

This chain uses TRBV9 with TRBJ2-3; TRBD2 aligns across 16 bases. The V segment lost 3 bases and the J segment 2 bases; nucleotides outside the gene matches: 6. Per germline, CDR1 SGDLS and CDR2 YYNGEE. The CDR3 is made up of 18 amino acids. This chain's CDR3 is CASSGGLAGGRLTDTQYF. The CDR3 DNA is TGTGCCAGCAGCGGGGGACTAGCGGGAGGGCGTCTCACAGATACGCAGTATTTT. Variable domain in full (rest from reference TRBV9 and TRBJ2-3): DSGVTQTPKHLITATGQRVTLRCSPRSGDLSVYWYQQSLDQGLQFLIQYYNGEERAKGNILERFSAQQFPDLHSELNLSSLELGDSALYFCASSGGLAGGRLTDTQYFGPGTRLTVL.

The V call is TRBV6-2 or TRBV6-3, the J call TRBJ1-4; D not resolved. With 2 bases removed from V and 15 bases from J, the gap between germline ends came to 10 bases. Germline loops: CDR1 MNHEY, CDR2 SVGEGT. CDR3 length: 11 residues. The CDR3, as DNA: TGTGCCAGCAGTTACAGGTCGAGGTTGTTTTTT. It translates to CASSYRSRLFF.

This clone was seen a single time. The chain carries TRBV5-4 and TRBJ2-1; tentative D call: TRBD2 (6 bases). The CDR3 has 16 residues. Between the trimmed V and J ends, which lost 4 bases and 12 bases, there was a span of 26 bases. Germline CDR1 SGHNT, CDR2 YYREEE (reference sequence). The CDR3 nucleotides are TGTGCCAGCAGCCCCCTAAGCAGCTTGGTAGCGGCAGGGCAGTTCTTC. Translation: CASSPLSSLVAAGQFF.

This clone appeared a single time. The V gene is TRBV27, the J gene TRBJ1-2; the D gene is possibly TRBD1 (6 bases). This CDR3 is built from 14 residues. V was shortened by 6 bases and J by 4 bases, with 15 bases between the two germline ends. CDR1 is MNHEY, CDR2 SMNVEV, per germline (reference sequence). CDR3 residues: CASSPQGSGYGYTF. DNA of the CDR3: TGTGCCAGCAGCCCCCAGGGGTCAGGCTATGGCTACACCTTC.

V and J are TRBV4-3 and TRBJ2-1; 7 bases line up with TRBD2. Germline V gives CDR1 LGHNA, CDR2 YSLEER. The CDR3 has 17 residues. V was clipped by 0 bases and J by 1 base; unmatched bases: 6. CDR3 coding DNA: TGCGCCAGCAGCCAAGATCCAGCGGGGAGTTCCTACAATGAGCAGTTCTTC. Translated: CASSQDPAGSSYNEQFF.

The chain employs TRBV7-3 and TRBJ2-3, with unresolved D. The CDR3 runs to 13 residues. Trimming shortened V by 1 base and J by 5 bases, and 7 bases separated the two germline ends. CDR1 is SGHTA and CDR2 is FQGTGA in the germline V gene. CDR3 nucleotides: TGTGCCAGCAGCTTAAACTCTCTAGATACGCAGTATTTT. Amino acids: CASSLNSLDTQYF.

The chain uses TRBV6-4 and TRBJ1-1, with D perhaps TRBD1 (5 bases). Trimming pared 3 bases from V and 1 base from J, leaving 9 bases between. The CDR3 runs to 14 residues. The germline V gene has CDR1 MRHNA and CDR2 SNTAGT. The CDR3 DNA is TGTGCCAGCAGTGAAGGCAGGGAGAACACTGAAGCTTTCTTT. The encoded protein is CASSEGRENTEAFF.

This clone was detected a few times. The CDR3 sequence is CASYGLARNSPLHF. CDR3 nucleotide sequence: TGTGCCAGCTATGGACTCGCGAGAAATTCACCCCTCCACTTT. The gene calls are TRBV6-5 and TRBJ1-6; D is unclear. The CDR3 loop spans 14 amino acids. V was pared by 8 bases and J by 7 bases, with 15 bases between. CDR1 and CDR2 from the germline V gene are MNHEY and SVGAGI.

The genes are TRBV9 and TRBJ1-1, with 9 nucleotides matching TRBD1. Germline values: CDR1 SGDLS, CDR2 YYNGEE. V lost 2 bases to trimming and J lost 4 bases; unmatched junction nucleotides: 6. The CDR3 spans 15 residues. CDR3 region: CASSVLQGASTEAFF. CDR3 sequence (DNA): TGTGCCAGCAGCGTCCTACAGGGGGCCAGCACTGAAGCTTTCTTT.

The chain couples TRBV30 to TRBJ1-2; perhaps TRBD1 as D (5 bases). The CDR3 runs to 13 residues. Germline V gene data show CDR1 as GTSNPN and CDR2 as SVGIG (reference sequence). Trimming removed 5 bases at V and 7 bases at J, with 17 bases between. CDR3 sequence reads: CAWQPGGSGGYTF. DNA for the CDR3: TGTGCCTGGCAGCCCGGGGGTTCCGGTGGCTACACCTTC. The whole variable domain, filled in from reference TRBV30 and TRBJ1-2, reads SQTIHQWPATLVQPVGSPLSLECTVEGTSNPNLYWYRQAAGRGLQLLFYSVGIGQISSEVPQNLSASRPQDRQFILSSKKLLLSDSGFYLCAWQPGGSGGYTFGSGTRLTVV.

There are a few counts of this clone. The chain recombines TRBV29-1 with TRBJ2-7; D is undetermined. The CDR3 contains 12 residues. The germline gives CDR1 SQVTM, CDR2 ANQGSEA. Trimming pared 1 base from V and 3 bases from J, leaving 7 bases between. CDR3 region: CSVEGLSYEQYF. Here the CDR3 DNA reads TGCAGCGTTGAAGGCCTCAGCTACGAGCAGTACTTC.

This clone was seen a handful of times. The chain's CDR3 is CASSPAGGKDTQYF. DNA for the CDR3: TGTGCCAGCAGCCCCGCGGGGGGAAAAGATACGCAGTATTTT. The chain is built from TRBV6-2 or TRBV6-3 and TRBJ2-3, with 8 nucleotides matching TRBD2. Germline V CDR1 and CDR2: MNHEY, SVGEGT. V dropped 6 bases and J dropped 5; count of bases not matched to a gene: 7. CDR3 length: 14 residues.

The chain employs TRBV27 and TRBJ2-2; possibly TRBD2 for D (6 bases). The length of the CDR3 is 14 residues. The germline V and J ends were trimmed by 5 bases and 7 bases, with 14 bases remaining between them. CDR1 and CDR2 from the germline V gene are MNHEY and SMNVEV (reference sequence). As DNA, the CDR3 is TGTGCCAGCAGTACCTCTACTAGCTTCGGGGAGCTGTTTTTT. Encoded protein: CASSTSTSFGELFF.

The V and J genes are TRBV5-6 and TRBJ1-2; no definite D call. The CDR3 length is 12 residues. Trimming stripped 2 bases from V and 3 bases from J, with 5 bases between. Germline CDR1 reads SGHDT; CDR2 reads YYEEEE. The DNA of the CDR3 is TGTGCCAGCAGCTTCGAGGACTATGGCTACACCTTC. It translates to CASSFEDYGYTF.

V usage is TRBV7-6 and J usage is TRBJ2-1; the match to TRBD2 covers 9 bases. The CDR3 runs to 16 residues. J lost 5 bases, V lost 5 bases, and 10 bases had no gene match. CDR1 and CDR2 (germline): SGHVS, FNYEAQ. The CDR3 region is CASSLGAGGPDNEQFF. The CDR3 region has the DNA TGTGCCAGCAGCCTCGGGGCGGGGGGGCCAGACAATGAGCAGTTCTTC.

This chain uses TRBV18 with TRBJ2-1; TRBD1 agrees at 9 bases. There are 16 residues in the CDR3. V lost 0 bases, J lost 5 bases, and 5 bases stayed unmatched. Germline V CDR1 and CDR2: KGHSH, LQKENI. CDR3 region: CASSPPNRGLNNEQFF. CDR3 bases: TGTGCCAGCTCACCACCGAACAGGGGGCTGAACAATGAGCAGTTCTTC.

CDR3 amino acids: CASSGQSHEQYF. Written as DNA, the CDR3 is TGTGCCAGCAGCGGACAAAGCCACGAGCAGTACTTC. J is TRBJ2-7 and V is TRBV2, with D maybe TRBD1 (5 bases). Per the germline V gene, CDR1 is SNHLY and CDR2 is FYNNEI. The CDR3 runs to 12 residues. The ends were cut back, 6 bases at V and 5 bases at J, with 11 bases in the middle.

Many counts were recorded for this clone. The chain carries TRBV7-7 and TRBJ2-7, with no clear D. Trimming removed 7 bases at V and 2 bases at J, with 9 bases between. The CDR3 totals 12 residues. Germline V CDR1 and CDR2: SSHAT, FNYEAQ (reference sequence). DNA of the CDR3: TGTGCCAGCATCCCCGACACCTACGAGCAGTACTTC. Translated: CASIPDTYEQYF.

The chain links TRBV6-1 to TRBJ2-7, with TRBD2 matching over 7 bases. Unmatched junction bases numbered 6, after V lost 0 bases and J lost 1 base. CDR1 MNHNS and CDR2 SASEGT come from the germline V gene. This CDR3 has 16 residues. This chain's CDR3 is CASSEAEAGESYEQYF. The CDR3, as DNA: TGTGCCAGCAGTGAAGCCGAGGCGGGAGAGTCCTACGAGCAGTACTTC.

The rearrangement uses TRBV5-8 and TRBJ2-7; D gene ambiguous. The CDR3 totals 13 residues. V was shortened by 1 base and J by 2 bases, with 7 bases between the two germline ends. Looked up from germline, CDR1 is SGHTS and CDR2 is YDEGEE. CDR3 in DNA: TGTGCCAGCAGCTTGCTTACAGCCTACGAGCAGTACTTC. The encoded protein is CASSLLTAYEQYF.

In DNA form, the CDR3 reads TGCAGCGGAGATCGCACAGATACGCAGTATTTT. It yields the protein CSGDRTDTQYF. The chain employs TRBV29-1 and TRBJ2-3; D not certain. V gave up 7 bases and J gave up 1 base, with 6 bases separating them. The CDR3 totals 11 residues. The germline gives CDR1 SQVTM, CDR2 ANQGSEA.